Listed here are 21 T cell receptor beta chains from one sample, sequenced in a study of T cells in localized non-small cell lung cancer. Repertoires were generated with immunoSEQ multiplex PCR, while TCRdb's copy carries only in-frame clones and drops some. This table has tens of thousands of clones, approximately 90% appearing once. Specimen: peripheral blood, collected before any cancer treatment. These receptor sequences come from a woman between 18 and 50 years old with stage III lung adenocarcinoma.

Concerning this clone: One end of the junction does not line up with germline, which may come from a read error. This sequence joins TRBV7-7 and TRBJ2-5; either TRBD1 or TRBD2 may fit D (5 bases each). The CDR3 contains 14 residues. Germline CDR1 is SSHAT and CDR2 is FNYEAQ (reference sequence). For the CDR3, the DNA is TGTGCTAGCAGCTTAGGGACGGTAAATATGGCCCAGTACTTC. Its protein is CASSLGTVNMAQYF.

The genes are TRBV5-1 and TRBJ1-2; D remains ambiguous. The germline gives CDR1 SGHRS, CDR2 YFSETQ. The CDR3 loop spans 17 amino acids. Trimming removed 1 base at V and 0 bases at J, with 16 bases between. The CDR3 region has the DNA TGCGCCAGCAGCTTGTCGGCAGGAGGTACGTCTAACTATGGCTACACCTTC. Residues: CASSLSAGGTSNYGYTF.

The chain recombines TRBV27 with TRBJ2-2; D unresolved. Germline loops: CDR1 MNHEY, CDR2 SMNVEV (reference sequence). The CDR3 spans 13 residues. Trimming cost V 8 bases and J 4 bases, with 11 bases left between them. Written as DNA, the CDR3 is TGTGCCAGCCGAGGCCCCCTCACCGGGGAGCTGTTTTTT. This sequence encodes CASRGPLTGELFF.

V usage is TRBV9 and J usage is TRBJ2-1, with D uncertain. The V and J ends lost 0 bases and 8 bases respectively, with 9 bases between them. Per the germline V gene, CDR1 is SGDLS and CDR2 is YYNGEE. This CDR3 has 13 residues. The DNA for the CDR3 is TGTGCCAGCAGCGTAGCACCCAAAGATGAGCAGTTCTTC. Encoded protein: CASSVAPKDEQFF.

J is TRBJ2-1 and V is TRBV6-6, with 8 bases lining up with TRBD1. Germline V gene data show CDR1 as MNHNY and CDR2 as SVGAGI (reference sequence). Germline trimming cut 5 bases from V and 7 bases from J; bases unmatched to any gene: 10. This CDR3 contains 15 residues. The CDR3 DNA reads TGTGCCAGCAGTCCGCGAGCAGGGGGCGAAAATGAGCAGTTCTTC. It codes for CASSPRAGGENEQFF.

The CDR3 DNA sequence: TGTGCCAGCAGCTTAGTGGTACTACCCACCGGGGAGCTGTTTTTT. Its translation: CASSLVVLPTGELFF. The chain employs TRBV7-2 and TRBJ2-2, with D uncertain. The CDR3 runs 15 residues. Germline V gene sequence: CDR1 SGHTA, CDR2 FQGNSA. V gave up 1 base and J gave up 4 bases, with 10 bases separating them. The variable domain in full, completed from reference TRBV7-2 and TRBJ2-2, reads GAGVSQSPSNKVTEKGKDVELRCDPISGHTALYWYRQSLGQGLEFLIYFQGNSAPDKSGLPSDRFSAERTGGSVSTLTIQRTQQEDSAVYLCASSLVVLPTGELFFGEGSRLTVL.

The chain has TRBV5-1 and TRBJ2-2; possible D gene TRBD2, 6 bases. The CDR3 is made up of 16 amino acids. Deletions cut 0 bases from V and 6 bases from J, with 15 bases between. Per germline, CDR1 SGHRS and CDR2 YFSETQ. The CDR3 reads CASSLGADGRSGELFF. The CDR3 region has the DNA TGCGCCAGCAGCTTGGGGGCGGACGGGAGATCCGGGGAGCTGTTTTTT.

The sample holds one count of this clone. CDR3 region: CASSLDSATAQYF. The CDR3 DNA follows: TGTGCCAGCAGCTTAGACAGTGCGACAGCGCAGTACTTC. The V gene is TRBV7-9, the J gene TRBJ2-7, with D possibly TRBD1 on 5 matching bases. This CDR3 is 13 amino acids long. V was cut by 1 base and J by 9 bases, with 13 bases left in between. Germline values: CDR1 SEHNR, CDR2 FQNEAQ (reference sequence). The full variable domain, rest sourced from reference TRBV7-9 and TRBJ2-7, is DTGVSQNPRHKITKRGQNVTFRCDPISEHNRLYWYRQTLGQGPEFLTYFQNEAQLEKSRLLSDRFSAERPKGSFSTLEIQRTEQGDSAMYLCASSLDSATAQYFGPGTRLTVT.

The chain carries TRBV21-1 and TRBJ2-7; the table's TRBD1 call for D was not verified on the DNA. TRBV21-1 is a pseudogene. CDR3 length: 14 amino acids. The CDR3: CASSYRDRPYEQYF. CDR3 sequence (DNA): TGTGCCAGCAGCTACCGGGACAGGCCCTACGAGCAGTACTTC.

The J gene is TRBJ1-6, the V gene TRBV7-9; D is undetermined. Germline V gene sequence: CDR1 SEHNR, CDR2 FQNEAQ (reference sequence). With 4 bases removed from V and 7 bases from J, the gap between germline ends came to 17 bases. CDR3 length: 16 amino acids. CDR3 nucleotide sequence: TGTGCCAGCAGCTCGTCGAACTCCCTCGTCAATTCACCCCTCCACTTT. Its protein product is CASSSSNSLVNSPLHF.

The chain couples TRBV9 to TRBJ1-1; D is uncertain. This CDR3 contains 13 residues. Trimming removed 2 bases from V and 0 bases from J, with 5 bases in between. The V gene's germline CDR1 is SGDLS and CDR2 YYNGEE. This chain's CDR3 is CASSVQVNTEAFF. CDR3 in DNA: TGTGCCAGCAGCGTCCAGGTGAACACTGAAGCTTTCTTT.

The J gene is TRBJ1-6, the V gene TRBV5-1; 9 bases map to TRBD1. CDR1 is SGHRS, CDR2 YFSETQ, per germline. The J segment lost 7 bases and the V segment lost 3 bases, leaving 14 bases of the junction unmatched. The CDR3 loop spans 18 amino acids. The CDR3 protein is CASSSKPGTGFDNSPLHF. The CDR3 DNA reads TGCGCCAGCAGCTCGAAACCCGGGACAGGGTTTGACAATTCACCCCTCCACTTT.

The table lists this clone with a few counts. The chain joins TRBV27 to TRBJ1-5; a weak D match, TRBD1 (5 bases). Trimming shortened V by 2 bases and J by 10 bases, and 15 bases separated the two germline ends. This CDR3 region has 14 residues. Germline CDR1 reads MNHEY; CDR2 reads SMNVEV (reference sequence). Here the CDR3 reads CASSLQGTHSPQHF. The CDR3, as DNA: TGTGCCAGCAGTTTACAAGGGACCCATTCCCCCCAGCATTTT.

The V gene is TRBV4-2, the J gene TRBJ1-3; D might be TRBD1 (5 bases). Germline V lookup: CDR1 LGHNA, CDR2 YNFKEQ. The CDR3 totals 18 residues. The germline V and J ends were trimmed by 0 bases and 0 bases, with 15 bases remaining between them. CDR3: CASSQDSPGTSSGNTIYF. The CDR3, as DNA: TGTGCCAGCAGCCAAGATAGCCCCGGGACTTCCTCTGGAAACACCATATATTTT.

This clone was detected once. V usage is TRBV18 and J usage is TRBJ1-1, with D possibly being TRBD1 (5 bases). Trimming took off 8 bases at V and 6 bases at J, with 16 bases between the two ends. Per the germline V gene, CDR1 is KGHSH and CDR2 is LQKENI. This CDR3 is built from 13 residues. In nucleotides, the CDR3 is TGTGCCAGCGCATCGGGGGTTAGCGCTGAAGCTTTCTTT. Protein sequence: CASASGVSAEAFF.

The genes are TRBV6-5 and TRBJ1-2, with TRBD1 matching 9 bases. CDR1 is MNHEY, CDR2 SVGAGI, per germline. This CDR3 comprises 14 residues. The trim removed 6 bases at V and 5 bases at J, leaving 7 bases unmatched. The CDR3 DNA follows: TGTGCCAGCAGCCTCGACAGGGGGGGATATGGCTACACCTTC. Translation: CASSLDRGGYGYTF.

On this clone: Other DNA sequences within the sample encode an identical CDR3. This chain connects TRBV5-1 to TRBJ2-3; weak D call: TRBD1 (6 bases). Germline assignment: CDR1 SGHRS and CDR2 YFSETQ. The length of the CDR3 is 15 residues. Trimming cost V 0 bases and J 2 bases, with 10 bases left between them. The CDR3 region has the DNA TGCGCCAGCAGCTTGGTAGGGACAACCACAGATACGCAGTATTTT. Amino acids: CASSLVGTTTDTQYF.

This clone turned up a few times. The chain joins TRBV5-1 to TRBJ2-7; D gene unclear. Germline CDR1 is SGHRS and CDR2 is YFSETQ. CDR3 length: 15 amino acids. The V end was cut by 0 bases, the J end by 0 bases, with 10 bases between. The CDR3 DNA sequence: TGCGCCAGCAGCTTGGCGGTCAGTAGCTCCTACGAGCAGTACTTC. It specifies CASSLAVSSSYEQYF.

CDR3 protein: CASSVGGLGTEAFF. CDR3 in DNA: TGTGCCAGCAGCGTCGGGGGGCTTGGCACTGAAGCTTTCTTT. V and J are TRBV9 and TRBJ1-1; D possibly corresponds to TRBD1 (6 bases). V was cut by 2 bases and J by 4 bases, with 12 bases left in between. Germline CDR1 and CDR2: SGDLS and YYNGEE. The CDR3 runs to 14 residues.

This rearrangement joins TRBV19 to TRBJ1-2, with D tentatively TRBD1 (6 bases). Germline values: CDR1 LNHDA, CDR2 SQIVND (reference sequence). Deletions cut 7 bases from V and 5 bases from J, with 23 bases between. This CDR3 comprises 16 residues. DNA of the CDR3: TGTGCCAGTACGCCATTACGGAAACAGGGACATTATGGCTACACCTTC. Amino acid sequence: CASTPLRKQGHYGYTF.

By frequency in the sample, this clone is medium-sized. The CDR3 loop is CASNGGFGNTIYF. In DNA, the CDR3 is TGTGCCAGCAACGGGGGCTTCGGAAACACCATATATTTT. This chain joins TRBV2 and TRBJ1-3; D is possibly TRBD1 (6 bases). Deletions cut 7 bases from V and 4 bases from J, with 11 bases between. Germline V CDR1 and CDR2: SNHLY, FYNNEI. The CDR3 is 13 residues long. Full variable domain (outside the CDR3, taken from reference TRBV2 and TRBJ1-3): EPEVTQTPSHQVTQMGQEVILRCVPISNHLYFYWYRQILGQKVEFLVSFYNNEISEKSEIFDDQFSVERPDGSNFTLKIRSTKLEDSAMYFCASNGGFGNTIYFGEGSWLTVV.